A single sample is the source of the 5 T cell receptor beta chains below, sequenced in a study of T-cell memory formation after mild COVID-19. One entry per CDR3 protein, called by TCRdb with MiXCR from the 5' RACE reads. The data show 400,000 to 500,000 distinct CDR3 sequences, with roughly 20% seen just once and around 8% held by the top ten. The sequenced sample consisted of PBMCs or a T cell subset sorted from them (not recorded which). Receptor source: an adult woman who had mild COVID-19 (a few samples of this study predate the infection). Cell type and time point are not known.

This clonotype was seen more than once but under ten times. The chain is built from TRBV7-9 and TRBJ2-3; 11 bases agree with TRBD2. Germline assignment: CDR1 SEHNR and CDR2 FQNEAQ (reference sequence). The CDR3 has 16 amino acids. Germline trimming cut 4 bases from V and 6 bases from J; bases unmatched to any gene: 9. CDR3 protein: CASSSTSGSYPDTQYF. CDR3 nucleotides: TGTGCCAGCAGCTCAACTAGCGGGAGCTATCCCGATACGCAGTATTTT.

Many counts were recorded for this clonotype. V is TRBV7-2 and J is TRBJ2-1; 8 nucleotides match TRBD2. Per the germline V gene, CDR1 is SGHTA and CDR2 is FQGNSA. The V and J ends lost 5 bases and 6 bases, in that order; junction bases with no gene match: 6. The CDR3 covers 14 residues. CDR3 coding DNA: TGTGCCAGCAGCCCAAGCGGGAGTATCAATGAGCAGTTCTTC. Its translation is CASSPSGSINEQFF.

This clonotype came up a few times. V usage is TRBV9 and J usage is TRBJ2-5, with a weak D call TRBD2 (5 bases). The CDR3 is 16 amino acids. Per germline, CDR1 SGDLS and CDR2 YYNGEE. V lost 5 bases and J lost 2, with 19 bases in between. CDR3 sequence reads: CASSHPRAGGQETQYF. The CDR3 nucleotides are TGTGCCAGCAGTCATCCAAGAGCCGGCGGGCAAGAGACCCAGTACTTC.

The chain employs TRBV29-1 and TRBJ2-2, with D perhaps matching TRBD1 (7 bases). With 7 bases removed from V and 3 bases from J, the gap between germline ends came to 18 bases. The V gene's germline CDR1 is SQVTM and CDR2 ANQGSEA. CDR3 size: 15 residues. The DNA for the CDR3 is TGCAGCGCAGGGGGGAAAACACGGGACACCGGGGAGCTGTTTTTT. It translates to CSAGGKTRDTGELFF.

This clonotype was detected a few times. The chain employs TRBV3-1 and TRBJ2-7, with D unresolved. Germline CDR1 and CDR2: LGHDT and YNNKEL (reference sequence). The CDR3 totals 13 residues. Trimming cost V 1 base and J 5 bases, with 9 bases left between them. The CDR3 sequence: CASSQVLGNEQYF. CDR3 bases: TGTGCCAGCAGCCAAGTATTGGGGAACGAGCAGTACTTC.